In its sample, the clone carrying this T cell receptor (beta chain) was seen a few times. The repertoire was sequenced with immunoSEQ multiplex PCR; TCRdb's copy has only in-frame clones and lacks some. In the table there are around 97,000 clones, almost 85% of which are singletons. This sample was taken from a study of blood T cell repertoires in COVID-19. The CDR3 contains 16 residues. The trim removed 0 bases at V and 5 bases at J, leaving 10 bases unmatched. Per the germline V gene, CDR1 is SQVTM and CDR2 is ANQGSEA. The specimen was peripheral blood. The chain employs TRBV29-1 and TRBJ2-3, with 8 positions matching TRBD2. The source of this sequence is a man between 65 and 79 years old with acute or convalescent COVID-19. CDR3 bases: TGCAGCGTTGAAGATCGGCGAGCGGGAGAGGTAGATACGCAGTATTTT. Protein: CSVEDRRAGEVDTQYF.